These 2 T cell receptor beta chains share one sample of origin, sequenced in a study of blood T cells in healthy people across ages. Alongside a J-beta primer mix, a sample-barcoded 5' primer served in a second PCR lasting about 6 to 11 cycles. Via MiXCR, TCRdb re-called the 5' RACE reads, giving one row per CDR3 protein. Among about 1.5 million distinct CDR3 sequences, 42% were seen once, and the ten largest hold 7.9%. Sequenced: blood. The receptors were sampled from a woman aged 18-35 years in good health.

This clonotype has only a few counts. The chain joins TRBV14 to TRBJ2-7, with 9 bases identical to TRBD2. J lost 3 bases, V lost 4 bases, and 4 bases had no gene match. This CDR3 is built from 14 residues. From germline, CDR1 is SGHDN and CDR2 FVKESK. CDR3 nucleotide sequence: TGTGCCAGCAGCCTCAGCGGGAGGTACTACGAGCAGTACTTC. Protein: CASSLSGRYYEQYF.

The chain carries TRBV2 and TRBJ1-5, with a weak D call TRBD1 (5 bases). Germline loops: CDR1 SNHLY, CDR2 FYNNEI. This CDR3 spans 14 amino acids. The V and J ends lost 5 bases and 7 bases respectively, with 15 bases between them. CDR3 residues: CASSSSGVRQPQHF. CDR3 DNA: TGTGCCAGCAGTTCCTCGGGGGTAAGACAGCCCCAGCATTTT. Complete variable domain (other parts from reference TRBV2 and TRBJ1-5): EPEVTQTPSHQVTQMGQEVILRCVPISNHLYFYWYRQILGQKVEFLVSFYNNEISEKSEIFDDQFSVERPDGSNFTLKIRSTKLEDSAMYFCASSSSGVRQPQHFGDGTRLSIL.